Below, one T cell receptor beta chain is given with its context. After extraction with the RNeasy kit, roughly 0.45 to 1 ug of the RNA was reverse transcribed using random hexamers. immunoSEQ multiplex PCR amplified TCR beta CDR3 across 54 Vbeta, 13 Jbeta. TCRdb reprocessed the immunoSEQ multiplex PCR reads via MiXCR and lists one record per CDR3 protein. The profile shows about 200,000 distinct CDR3 sequences, 95% of them singletons. These data are taken from a study of CD8 T cells in Susac syndrome. Trimming took 0 bases from V and 3 from J; bases not matched to a gene: 4. The V gene's germline CDR1 is SGHRS and CDR2 YFSETQ. This CDR3 has 15 amino acids.

V gene TRBV5-1 combines with J gene TRBJ2-3, with 7 bases that match TRBD1. The TCR sequence derives from a human donor with multiple sclerosis. Sequencing input: CD4+ T cells from PBMCs. CDR3 sequence: CASSLGQGKTDTQYF. The CDR3 nucleotides read TGCGCCAGCAGCTTGGGACAGGGAAAGACAGATACGCAGTATTTT.